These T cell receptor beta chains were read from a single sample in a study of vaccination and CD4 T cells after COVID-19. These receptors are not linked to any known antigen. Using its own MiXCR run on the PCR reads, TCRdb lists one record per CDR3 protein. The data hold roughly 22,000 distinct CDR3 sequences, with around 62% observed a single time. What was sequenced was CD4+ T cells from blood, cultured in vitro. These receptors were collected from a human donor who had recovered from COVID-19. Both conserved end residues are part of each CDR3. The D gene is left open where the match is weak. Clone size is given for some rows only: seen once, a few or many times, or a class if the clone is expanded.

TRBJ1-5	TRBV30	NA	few	CAWSPRSGNQPQHF	TGTGCCTGGAGTCCCCGTTCGGGCAATCAGCCCCAGCATTTT
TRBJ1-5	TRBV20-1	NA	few	CSARYFTGTLSQPQHF	TGCAGTGCTAGATACTTCACCGGGACACTGAGTCAGCCCCAGCATTTT
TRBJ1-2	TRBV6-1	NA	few	CASRVSGTGGYTF	TGTGCCAGCAGGGTGTCGGGGACGGGGGGCTACACCTTC
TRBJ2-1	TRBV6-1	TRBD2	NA	CASSSLAGGSNEQFF	TGTGCCAGCAGCTCTCTAGCGGGGGGGTCAAACGAGCAGTTCTTC
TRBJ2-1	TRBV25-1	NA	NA	CASSEYTTLGDEQFF	TGTGCCAGCAGTGAATACACGACCCTCGGCGATGAGCAGTTCTTC
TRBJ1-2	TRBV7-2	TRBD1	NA	CASSSDRGNYGYTF	TGTGCCAGCAGCTCAGACAGGGGTAACTATGGCTACACCTTC
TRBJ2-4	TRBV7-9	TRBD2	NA	CASSSLKGYSGANIQYF	TGTGCCAGCAGCTCACTTAAGGGGTATAGCGGGGCTAACATTCAGTACTTC
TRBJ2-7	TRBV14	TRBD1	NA	CASSQERTGSYEQYF	TGTGCCAGCAGCCAAGAGCGGACAGGCTCCTACGAGCAGTACTTC
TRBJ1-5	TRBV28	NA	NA	CASSLKGKDNSNQPQHF	TGTGCCAGCAGTTTAAAGGGAAAGGATAATAGCAATCAGCCCCAGCATTTT
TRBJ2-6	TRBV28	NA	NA	CASSLIGQYSGANVLTF	TGTGCCAGCAGTTTGATCGGGCAGTACTCTGGGGCCAACGTCCTGACTTTC
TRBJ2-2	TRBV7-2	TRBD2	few	CASSLGLAGGSNTGELFF	TGTGCCAGCAGCTTAGGACTAGCGGGAGGCTCGAACACCGGGGAGCTGTTTTTT
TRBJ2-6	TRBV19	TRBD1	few	CASSRGQGASGANVLTF	TGTGCCAGTAGTCGGGGACAGGGGGCGTCCGGGGCCAACGTCCTGACTTTC
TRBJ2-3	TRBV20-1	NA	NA	CSAKVPWTDTQYF	TGCAGTGCTAAGGTCCCGTGGACAGATACGCAGTATTTT
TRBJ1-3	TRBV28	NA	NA	CASTRLSGNTIYF	TGTGCCAGCACACGGCTCTCTGGAAACACCATATATTTT
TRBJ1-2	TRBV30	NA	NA	CAWSVKRGYTF	TGTGCCTGGAGTGTCAAAAGGGGCTACACCTTC
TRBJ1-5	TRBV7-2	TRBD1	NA	CASSLAQGQGQPQHF	TGTGCCAGCAGCTTAGCACAGGGGCAGGGGCAGCCCCAGCATTTT
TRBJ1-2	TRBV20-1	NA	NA	CSARDRRLQRGYGYTF	TGCAGTGCTAGAGATCGGCGGCTTCAACGGGGCTATGGCTACACCTTC
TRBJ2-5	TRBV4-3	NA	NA	CASSRTAYQETQYF	TGCGCCAGCAGCCGGACAGCGTACCAAGAGACCCAGTACTTC
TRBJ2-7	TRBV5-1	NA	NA	CASSTSPLYEQYF	TGCGCCAGCAGCACCTCCCCGCTTTACGAGCAGTACTTC
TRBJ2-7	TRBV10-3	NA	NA	CASRETAYEQYF	TGTGCCTCCAGGGAAACAGCCTACGAGCAGTACTTC
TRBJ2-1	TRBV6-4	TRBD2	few	CASSVGGRTAFNEQFF	TGTGCCAGCAGTGTTGGCGGGAGAACTGCTTTCAATGAGCAGTTCTTC
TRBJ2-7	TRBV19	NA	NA	CASSLHAFGPYEQYF	TGTGCCAGTAGCCTCCACGCCTTTGGGCCCTACGAGCAGTACTTC
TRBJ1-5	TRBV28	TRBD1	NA	CASSLGQLHQPQHF	TGTGCCAGCAGTTTGGGACAGCTACATCAGCCCCAGCATTTT
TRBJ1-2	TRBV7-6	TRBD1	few	CASSLSPGGGVGYTF	TGTGCCAGCAGCCTCTCGCCAGGGGGGGGAGTGGGCTACACCTTC
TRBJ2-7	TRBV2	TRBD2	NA	CASSEEASGRYEQYF	TGTGCCAGCAGTGAAGAGGCTAGCGGGAGGTACGAGCAGTACTTC
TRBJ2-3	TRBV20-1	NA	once	CSAPSGRGRGDTQYF	TGCAGTGCTCCTAGCGGCAGGGGGCGCGGAGATACGCAGTATTTT
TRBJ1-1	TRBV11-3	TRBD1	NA	CASSTTQGAPEAFF	TGTGCCAGCAGCACAACACAGGGGGCCCCTGAAGCTTTCTTT
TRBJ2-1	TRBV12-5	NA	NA	CASGPGLANNEQFF	TGTGCTAGTGGCCCAGGGCTAGCCAACAATGAGCAGTTCTTC
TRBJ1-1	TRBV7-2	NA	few	CASSQYGGGRAFF	TGTGCCAGCAGCCAATACGGAGGAGGGCGAGCTTTCTTT
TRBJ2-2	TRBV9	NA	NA	CASSGTPGATGGELFF	TGTGCCAGCAGCGGTACCCCAGGGGCCACCGGCGGGGAGCTGTTTTTT
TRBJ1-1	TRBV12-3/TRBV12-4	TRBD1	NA	CASSKQGSTEAFF	TGTGCCAGCAGCAAACAGGGGAGCACTGAAGCTTTCTTT
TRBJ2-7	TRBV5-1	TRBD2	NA	CASSLVAGKTYEQYF	TGCGCCAGCAGCTTGGTAGCGGGGAAGACCTACGAGCAGTACTTC
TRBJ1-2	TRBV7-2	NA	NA	CASSPRPWGSGDINYGYTF	TGTGCCAGCAGCCCAAGGCCCTGGGGGTCCGGGGATATTAACTATGGCTACACCTTC
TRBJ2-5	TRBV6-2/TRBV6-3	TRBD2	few	CASSPGTSGRQKETQYF	TGTGCCAGCAGTCCCGGGACTAGCGGGAGACAAAAAGAGACCCAGTACTTC
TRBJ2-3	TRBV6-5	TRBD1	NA	CASSYAGVQGAKTDTQYF	TGTGCCAGCAGTTACGCGGGCGTACAGGGGGCGAAGACAGATACGCAGTATTTT
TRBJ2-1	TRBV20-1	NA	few	CSASGTSYNEQFF	TGCAGTGCTAGCGGGACTTCCTACAATGAGCAGTTCTTC
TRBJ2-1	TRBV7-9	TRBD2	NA	CASIAGGLGEQFF	TGTGCCAGCATAGCGGGGGGGTTGGGTGAGCAGTTCTTC
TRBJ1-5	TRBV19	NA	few	CASTPGGTRGNQPQHF	TGTGCCAGTACCCCTGGCGGGACACGAGGCAATCAGCCCCAGCATTTT
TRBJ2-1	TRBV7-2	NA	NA	CASSLGGFNEQFF	TGTGCCAGCAGCTTAGGGGGCTTCAATGAGCAGTTCTTC
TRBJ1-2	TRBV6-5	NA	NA	CASSYSGVGGYTF	TGTGCCAGCAGTTACTCAGGGGTGGGCGGCTACACTTTC
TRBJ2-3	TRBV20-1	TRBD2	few	CSARTSGRMYTQYF	TGCAGTGCCAGGACTAGCGGGAGGATGTATACGCAGTATTTT
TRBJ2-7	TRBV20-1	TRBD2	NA	CSARDPTSGIYEQYF	TGCAGTGCTAGAGATCCGACTAGCGGGATCTACGAGCAGTACTTC
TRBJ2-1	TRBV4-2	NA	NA	CASSQGLASNEQFF	TGTGCCAGCAGCCAAGGCCTAGCGAGCAATGAGCAGTTCTTC
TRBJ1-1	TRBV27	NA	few	CASSPLGRYTEAFF	TGTGCCAGCAGTCCCCTGGGACGGTACACTGAAGCTTTCTTT